Included here is one T cell receptor beta chain sequence, with context. The data belong to a study of blood T cell repertoires in COVID-19. Study information: The analysed material was cDNA or gDNA that came from T cells, B-cell-depleted T cells, or PBMCs.

The CDR3 is made up of 13 amino acids. Germline CDR1 SNHLY, CDR2 FYNNEI. Trimming pared 5 bases from V and 5 bases from J, leaving 10 bases between. Clones were sequenced by immunoSEQ multiplex PCR, and TCRdb holds only the in-frame ones, with some missing. This sample yields some 300,000 clones, of which more than 70% are seen a single time; roughly 6.9% belongs to the top ten. The sequencing input was peripheral blood. The chain uses TRBV2 and TRBJ2-1; D not resolved. The receptor was isolated from a woman in her 30s who had recovered from COVID-19. The CDR3 region has the DNA TGTGCCAGCAGTCCCGACAACAACAATGAGCAGTTCTTC. This codes for CASSPDNNNEQFF.